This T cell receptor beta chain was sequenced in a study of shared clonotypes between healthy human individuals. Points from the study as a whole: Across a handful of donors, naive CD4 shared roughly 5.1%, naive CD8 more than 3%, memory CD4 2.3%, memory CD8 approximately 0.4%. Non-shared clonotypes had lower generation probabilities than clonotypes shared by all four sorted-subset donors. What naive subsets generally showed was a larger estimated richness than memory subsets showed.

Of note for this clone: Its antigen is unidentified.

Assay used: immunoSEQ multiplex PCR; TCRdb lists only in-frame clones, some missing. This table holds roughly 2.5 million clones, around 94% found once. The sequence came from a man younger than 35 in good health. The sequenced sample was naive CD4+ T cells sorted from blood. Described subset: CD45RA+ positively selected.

DNA of the CDR3: TGTGCCAGCTCACTGGTTCATCTGGAGACCCAGTACTTC. Its protein product is CASSLVHLETQYF. The rearrangement joins TRBV18 to TRBJ2-5; no firm D call. The CDR3 runs 13 residues. Trimming pared 4 bases from V and 5 bases from J, leaving 11 bases between. CDR1 and CDR2 from the germline V gene are KGHSH and LQKENI.